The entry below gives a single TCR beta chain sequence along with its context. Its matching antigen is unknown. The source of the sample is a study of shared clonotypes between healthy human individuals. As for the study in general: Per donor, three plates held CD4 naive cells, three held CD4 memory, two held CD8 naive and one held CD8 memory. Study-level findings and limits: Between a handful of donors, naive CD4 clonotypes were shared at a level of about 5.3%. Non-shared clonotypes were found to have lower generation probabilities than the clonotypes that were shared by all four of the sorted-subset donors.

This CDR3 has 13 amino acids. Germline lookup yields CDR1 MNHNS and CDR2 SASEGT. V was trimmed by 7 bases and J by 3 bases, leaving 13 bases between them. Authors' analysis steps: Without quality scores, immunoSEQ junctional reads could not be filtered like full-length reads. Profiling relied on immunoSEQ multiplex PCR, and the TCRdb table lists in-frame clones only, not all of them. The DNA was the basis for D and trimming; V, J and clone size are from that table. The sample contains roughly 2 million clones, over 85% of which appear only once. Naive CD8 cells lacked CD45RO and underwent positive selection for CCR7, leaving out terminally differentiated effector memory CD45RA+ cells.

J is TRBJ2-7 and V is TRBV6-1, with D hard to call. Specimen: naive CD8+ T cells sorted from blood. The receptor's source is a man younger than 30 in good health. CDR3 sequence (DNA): TGTGCCAGCACCCGCACTGATCACTACGAGCAGTACTTC. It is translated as CASTRTDHYEQYF.